Listed below are T cell receptor beta chains from one sample, sequenced in a study of blood T cell repertoires in COVID-19. Here immunoSEQ multiplex PCR was the method, and the copy in TCRdb shows in-frame clones only, minus some. The table records 75,000 or so clones, 82% of them present only once. Material for sequencing was peripheral blood. Every receptor here comes from a woman in her 70s with acute or convalescent COVID-19. Both conserved end residues are part of each CDR3. A D gene is named only where the DNA matches it firmly. Size is stated for part of the rows, as once, few or many counts, or as a class when the clone is expanded.

D gene | J gene | V gene | clone size | CDR3 protein | CDR3 DNA
TRBD2 | TRBJ2-5 | TRBV23-1 | NA | CASSPYPLSVWPPLGSGGRPQYF | TGCGCCAGCAGTCCCTACCCTTTGAGTGTCTGGCCTCCGTTGGGGAGTGGCGGGAGACCCCAGTACTTC
TRBD2 | TRBJ2-3 | TRBV9 | few | CASRAPGLGGDTQYF | TGTGCCAGCAGAGCCCCCGGGCTGGGGGGGGATACGCAGTATTTT
TRBD1 | TRBJ1-5 | TRBV12-3/TRBV12-4 | NA | CASRGQGSQPQHF | TGTGCCAGCAGGGGACAGGGAAGTCAGCCCCAGCATTTT
TRBD1 | TRBJ1-5 | TRBV27 | NA | CASSFRGYNQPQHF | TGTGCCAGCAGTTTCAGGGGGTACAATCAGCCCCAGCATTTT
TRBD1 | TRBJ1-3 | TRBV12-5 | NA | CASGRAGTGTNSGNTIYF | TGTGCTAGTGGTCGCGCCGGGACAGGTACAAACTCAGGAAACACCATATATTTT
TRBD1 | TRBJ1-2 | TRBV5-4 | NA | CASSLDPGQGNYGYTF | TGTGCCAGCAGCTTGGACCCGGGACAGGGGAACTATGGCTACACCTTC
NA | TRBJ1-2 | TRBV28 | NA | CASSPVGRGPSYGYTF | TGTGCCAGCAGTCCTGTCGGAAGGGGCCCCAGCTATGGCTACACCTTC
NA | TRBJ1-5 | TRBV6-2/TRBV6-3 | NA | CASSYPLQGNSNQPQHF | TGTGCCAGCAGTTACCCACTTCAGGGGAATAGCAATCAGCCCCAGCATTTT
NA | TRBJ2-3 | TRBV12-2 | NA | CASRPETGTSTDTQYF | TGTGCAAGTCGCCCTGAGACTGGGACTAGCACAGATACGCAGTATTTT
TRBD1 | TRBJ2-7 | TRBV14 | NA | CASSQSRGLYEQYF | TGTGCCAGCAGCCAATCCAGGGGGCTTTACGAGCAGTACTTC
TRBD1 | TRBJ1-1 | TRBV27 | NA | CASKETGGYENTEAFF | TGTGCCAGCAAAGAAACAGGGGGCTACGAGAACACTGAAGCTTTCTTT
NA | TRBJ2-7 | TRBV6-5 | NA | CASSYGGGLAEQYF | TGTGCCAGCAGTTACGGGGGGGGCCTCGCCGAGCAGTACTTC
TRBD2 | TRBJ2-2 | TRBV24-1 | NA | CATSPTSGGTNTGELFF | TGTGCCACCAGCCCAACTAGCGGAGGGACGAACACCGGGGAGCTGTTTTTT
NA | TRBJ1-5 | TRBV24-1 | NA | CATSDGVQEPQHF | TGTGCCACCAGTGATGGGGTACAGGAGCCCCAGCATTTT
TRBD1 | TRBJ2-2 | TRBV5-5 | NA | CASSWSGQGDIGELFF | TGTGCCAGCAGCTGGTCGGGACAGGGTGATATCGGGGAGCTGTTTTTT
NA | TRBJ1-2 | TRBV6-6 | once | CASTPPGEYGYTF | TGTGCCAGCACTCCGCCGGGAGAATATGGCTACACCTTC
NA | TRBJ2-1 | TRBV19 | NA | CASSGTGADNEQFF | TGTGCCAGTAGTGGTACGGGAGCGGATAATGAGCAGTTCTTC
NA | TRBJ2-2 | TRBV6-5 | NA | CASSSSGTHNTGELFF | TGTGCCAGCAGTTCCTCCGGGACTCATAACACCGGGGAGCTGTTTTTT
TRBD2 | TRBJ2-7 | TRBV3-1/TRBV3-2 | NA | CASSHIYSGRKNEQYF | TGTGCCAGCAGCCACATCTATAGCGGGAGGAAGAACGAGCAGTACTTC
TRBD1 | TRBJ1-1 | TRBV6-1 | NA | CASRPSQGGTEAFF | TGTGCCAGCAGGCCTTCACAGGGGGGGACTGAAGCTTTCTTT
TRBD1 | TRBJ2-7 | TRBV7-9 | NA | CASSSGGEQYF | TGTGCCAGCAGCTCAGGGGGCGAGCAGTACTTC
NA | TRBJ2-7 | TRBV19 | many | CASSAGQNYEQYF | TGTGCCAGTAGTGCGGGACAGAACTACGAGCAGTACTTC